The source of this T cell receptor beta chain is a study of CXCR3-negative and CXCR3-positive naive CD8 T cells. 5' RACE with UMI labels generated the TRB cDNA libraries. TCRdb re-called the 5' RACE reads; one entry per CDR3 protein, DNA not given. Recorded for this sample: around 150,000 distinct CDR3 sequences. General study results and limits: CXCR3-positive naive cells carried more hydrophobic TRB CDR3s than CXCR3-negative ones.

Germline V lookup: CDR1 LGHNA, CDR2 YSLEER. This CDR3 is 14 amino acids long. About this clonotype itself: Its antigen is as yet unknown.

The rearrangement joins TRBV4-3 to TRBJ1-1. The sequenced material came from naive CXCR3+ CD8+ T cells from blood. Subset in this sample: CD45RO-CCR7+CD27+CD95- naive CD8+ T cells expressing CXCR3 (TNR3+). This receptor was identified in a human donor in good health. Some clones in this sample may be carry-over from other donors' samples. The CDR3 here is CASSQEEPGIEAFF.